This T cell receptor (beta chain) was sequenced during a study of shared clonotypes between healthy human individuals. Note on this clone: Its target is unknown.

In the sorted-subset replicate PCRs, around 0.2 ug DNA, roughly 30,000 T cell genomes, was used. Measured with immunoSEQ multiplex PCR; TCRdb has only the in-frame clones, and not every one. The sample records 550,000 to 800,000 clones, around two thirds being singletons. CDR1 and CDR2 from the germline V gene are SQVTM and ANQGSEA. The J segment lost 7 bases and the V segment lost 6 bases, leaving 10 bases of the junction unmatched. The CDR3 is 14 residues long. Study-level findings and limits: Depth of sequencing was expected to influence donor clonotype sharing. What naive subsets generally showed was a larger estimated richness than memory subsets showed.

V usage is TRBV29-1 and J usage is TRBJ2-1; 9 bases are a match to TRBD2. The TCR was taken from a woman aged 30 to 39 in good health. Sample: memory CD4+ T cells sorted from blood. Sample subset: CD45RA-negative fraction. The CDR3 spells CSVLDSGSSNEQFF. The CDR3, as DNA: TGCAGCGTGCTGGATAGCGGGAGTAGTAATGAGCAGTTCTTC.